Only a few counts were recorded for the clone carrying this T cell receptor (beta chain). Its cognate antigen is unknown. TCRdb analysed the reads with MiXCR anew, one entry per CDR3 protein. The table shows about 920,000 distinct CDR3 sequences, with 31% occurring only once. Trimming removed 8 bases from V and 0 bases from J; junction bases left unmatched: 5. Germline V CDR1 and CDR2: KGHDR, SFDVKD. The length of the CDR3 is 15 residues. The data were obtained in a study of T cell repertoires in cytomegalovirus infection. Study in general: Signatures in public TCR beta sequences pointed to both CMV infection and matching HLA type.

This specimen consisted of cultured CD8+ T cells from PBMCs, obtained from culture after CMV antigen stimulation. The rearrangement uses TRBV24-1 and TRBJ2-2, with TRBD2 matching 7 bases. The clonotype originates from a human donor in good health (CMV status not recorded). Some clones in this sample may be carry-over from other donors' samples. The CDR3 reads CATMDGGSNTGELFF. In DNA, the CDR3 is TGTGCCACCATGGACGGGGGGTCGAACACCGGGGAGCTGTTTTTT.